This T cell receptor (beta chain) was captured by sequencing in a study of cytomegalovirus exposure and HLA in healthy donors. TCRdb keeps only in-frame clones here, not all; method: immunoSEQ multiplex PCR. The sample comprises some 86,000 clones, approximately 93% of which are singletons, and around 3.5% rests with the top ten. With V trimmed by 5 bases and J by 4 bases, 7 bases remained unmatched. The CDR3 is 15 residues long. Germline CDR1 reads SGHTA; CDR2 reads FQGNSA. Material for sequencing was PBMCs. The TCR sequence derives from a woman aged 25-40 years in good health and CMV-seronegative. The chain joins TRBV7-2 to TRBJ1-2; 10 nucleotides line up with TRBD1. CDR3 nucleotides: TGTGCCAGCAGCGCCTGGACAGGGGGAATCTATGGCTACACCTTC. Translated, it gives CASSAWTGGIYGYTF.